Here is one T cell receptor beta chain with its context. In its sample, this clonotype was seen a few times. Its antigen is not yet known. Per-base qualities were not stored, and no clone one base away is much larger. This sample is part of a study of T cell repertoires in cytomegalovirus infection (dated by TCRdb to between 2019 and 2020). Turning to the overall study: Donor HLA type was relevant to the analysis, because carriage of CMV infection together with the matching HLA type was indicated by public TCR beta signatures. The paper as a whole reports these results and caveats: The ex vivo response was dominated by HLA-C-restricted CMV-specific TCR beta clonotypes, which also provided the single most frequent clonotype in two of eight donors. Carriers of CMV infection plus the relevant HLA type were discriminated by the cumulative frequency of public TCR beta family members in the study cohort and in an independent approximately 360-donor cohort.

The instrument was an Illumina HiSeq 1500. TCRdb redid the processing of the public reads, applying fastp at Q25 and MiXCR, and retained in-frame beta chains. Each record represents a unique CDR3 protein, reported with the most common genes and DNA among its rows. For this sample there are roughly 280,000 distinct CDR3 sequences; about an eighth appear just once. The top ten clonotypes cover around 8.7% of the sample. The V end loses 6 bases and the J end loses 1 base, and a stretch of 13 bases separates them. The CDR3 starts with the cysteine, ends with the phenylalanine, and has 14 residues. The CDR3 DNA has 42 bases and is translated from base 1. Looking up the germline V gene (reference sequence) yields CDR1 DFQATT and CDR2 SNEGSKA.

The source of this sequence is a human donor in good health (CMV status not recorded). Some clones in this sample may be carry-over from other donors' samples. The rearrangement joined TRBV20-1 to TRBJ2-1; TRBD2 is perhaps the D gene, given 5 matching bases. The sequenced sample consisted of PBMCs. The nucleotide sequence reads TGCAGTGCCAAGCCCCCGGGGTCCTACAATGAGCAGTTCTTC. The resulting protein is CSAKPPGSYNEQFF.